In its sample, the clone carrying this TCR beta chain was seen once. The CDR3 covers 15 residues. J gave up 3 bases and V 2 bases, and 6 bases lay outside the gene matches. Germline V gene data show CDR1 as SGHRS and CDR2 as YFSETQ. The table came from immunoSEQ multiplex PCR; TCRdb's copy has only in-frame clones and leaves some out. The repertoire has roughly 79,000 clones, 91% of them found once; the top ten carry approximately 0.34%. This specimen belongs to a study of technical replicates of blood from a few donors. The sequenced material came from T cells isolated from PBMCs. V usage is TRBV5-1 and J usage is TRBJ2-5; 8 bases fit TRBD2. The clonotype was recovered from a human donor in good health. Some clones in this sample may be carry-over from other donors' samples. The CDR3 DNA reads TGCGCCAGCAGCTTCTCCGGGACTAGGGAAGAGACCCAGTACTTC. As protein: CASSFSGTREETQYF.